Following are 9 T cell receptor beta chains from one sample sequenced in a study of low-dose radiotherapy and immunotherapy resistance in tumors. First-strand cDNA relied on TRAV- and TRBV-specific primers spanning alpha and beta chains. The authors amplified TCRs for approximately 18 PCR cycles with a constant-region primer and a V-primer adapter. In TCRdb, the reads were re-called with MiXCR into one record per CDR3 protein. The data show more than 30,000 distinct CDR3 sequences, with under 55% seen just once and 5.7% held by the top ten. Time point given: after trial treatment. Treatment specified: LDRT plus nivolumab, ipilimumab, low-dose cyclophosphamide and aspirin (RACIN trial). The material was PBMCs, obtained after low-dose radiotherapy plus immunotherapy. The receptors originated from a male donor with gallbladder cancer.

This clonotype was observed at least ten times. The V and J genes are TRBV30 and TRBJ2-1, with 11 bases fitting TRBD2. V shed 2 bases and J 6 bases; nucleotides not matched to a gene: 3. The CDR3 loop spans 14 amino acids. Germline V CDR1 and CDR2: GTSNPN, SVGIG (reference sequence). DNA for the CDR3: TGTGCCTGGAGTTTGGGACTAGCGGCCAATGAGCAGTTCTTC. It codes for CAWSLGLAANEQFF.

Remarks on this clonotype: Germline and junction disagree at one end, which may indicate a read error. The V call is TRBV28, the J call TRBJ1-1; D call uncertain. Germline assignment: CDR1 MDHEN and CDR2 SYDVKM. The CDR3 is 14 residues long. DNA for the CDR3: TGTGCCAGCCCAGACCGACTCATGAAGACTGAAGCTTTCTTT. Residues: CASPDRLMKTEAFF.

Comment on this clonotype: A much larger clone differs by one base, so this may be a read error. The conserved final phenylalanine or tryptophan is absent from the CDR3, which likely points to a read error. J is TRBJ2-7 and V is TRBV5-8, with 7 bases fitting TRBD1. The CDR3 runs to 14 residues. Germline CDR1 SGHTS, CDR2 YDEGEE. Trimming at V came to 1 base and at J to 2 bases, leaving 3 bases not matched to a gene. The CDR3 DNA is TGTGCCAGCAGCTTGAGGGACAGACCCTACGAGCAGTACTAC. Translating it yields CASSLRDRPYEQYY.

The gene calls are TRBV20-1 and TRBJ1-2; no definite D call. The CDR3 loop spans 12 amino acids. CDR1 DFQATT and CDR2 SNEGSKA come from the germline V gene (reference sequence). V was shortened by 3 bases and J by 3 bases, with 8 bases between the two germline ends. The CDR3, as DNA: TGCAGTGCTAGCGGGCAGGACTATGGCTACACCTTC. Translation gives CSASGQDYGYTF.

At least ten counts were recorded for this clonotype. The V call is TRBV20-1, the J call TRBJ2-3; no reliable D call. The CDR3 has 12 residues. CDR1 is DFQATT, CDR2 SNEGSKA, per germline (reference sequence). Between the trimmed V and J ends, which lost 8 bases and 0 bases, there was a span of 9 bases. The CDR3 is CSFKTSTDTQYF. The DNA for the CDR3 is TGCAGTTTTAAAACTAGCACAGATACGCAGTATTTT.

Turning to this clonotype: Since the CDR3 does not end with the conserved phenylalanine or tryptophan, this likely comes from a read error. Here the CDR3 DNA reads TGTGCCAGCAGCCGACTAGCGGGGTCTCGGAATGAGCAGTTCTCC. Its translation is CASSRLAGSRNEQFS. The V call is TRBV5-5, the J call TRBJ2-1, with 11 nucleotides matching TRBD2. Germline V CDR1 and CDR2: SGHKS, YYEKEE (reference sequence). The CDR3 length is 15 residues. V dropped 4 bases and J dropped 7; count of bases not matched to a gene: 7.

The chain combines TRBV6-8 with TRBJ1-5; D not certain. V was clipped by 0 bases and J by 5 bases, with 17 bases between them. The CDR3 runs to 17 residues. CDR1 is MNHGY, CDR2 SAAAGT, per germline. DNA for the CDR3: TGTGCCAGCAGTTACTCTTTCTCCGGTCAGCCCCATCAGCCCCAGCATTTT. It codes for CASSYSFSGQPHQPQHF.

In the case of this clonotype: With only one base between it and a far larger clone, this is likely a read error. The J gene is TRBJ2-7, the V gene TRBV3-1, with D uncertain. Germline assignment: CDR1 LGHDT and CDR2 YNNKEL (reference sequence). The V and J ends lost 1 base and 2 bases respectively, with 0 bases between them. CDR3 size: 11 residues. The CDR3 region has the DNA TGTGCCAGCAGCCAAGCCTACGAGCAGTACTTC. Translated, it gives CASSQAYEQYF.

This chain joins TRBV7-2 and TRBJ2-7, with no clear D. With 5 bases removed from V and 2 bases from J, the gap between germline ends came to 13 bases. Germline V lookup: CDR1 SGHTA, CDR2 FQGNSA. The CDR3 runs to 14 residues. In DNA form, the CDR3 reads TGTGCCAGCAGCACAAACCCGCTACCCTACGAGCAGTACTTC. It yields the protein CASSTNPLPYEQYF.